The next 19 T cell receptor beta chains were all read from a single sample in a study of blood T cells in healthy people across ages. Primed by a sample-barcoded 5' primer and a J-beta primer mix, a second PCR proceeded for roughly 6 to 12 cycles. One entry per CDR3 protein, called by TCRdb with MiXCR from the 5' RACE reads. The sample lists 550,000 to 800,000 distinct CDR3 sequences; under 25% were seen once. Sequencing input: blood. The source of these receptors is a man between 65 and 79 years old in good health.

The genes are TRBV6-2 or TRBV6-3 and TRBJ2-7; tentative D call: TRBD2 (6 bases). Germline lookup yields CDR1 MNHEY and CDR2 SVGEGT. Trimming removed 6 bases at V and 7 bases at J, with 13 bases between. This CDR3 region has 12 residues. DNA of the CDR3: TGTGCCAGCAGCCATAACGGGAGTGAGCAGTACTTC. Encoded protein: CASSHNGSEQYF.

This clonotype turned up a few times. This sequence joins TRBV7-9 and TRBJ2-2; TRBD1 matches 9 bases. Per the germline V gene, CDR1 is SEHNR and CDR2 is FQNEAQ (reference sequence). This CDR3 region has 16 residues. J gave up 2 bases and V 5 bases, and 6 bases lay outside the gene matches. The chain's CDR3 is CASSLGQGLNTGELFF. The CDR3 DNA follows: TGTGCCAGCAGCCTGGGACAGGGCCTCAACACCGGGGAGCTGTTTTTT.

This clonotype occurred a few times. At one of its ends the junction is not consistent with the germline gene, which may arise from a read error. The chain carries TRBV15 and TRBJ1-5; 10 bases match TRBD1. Germline CDR1 and CDR2: LNHNV and YYDKDF (reference sequence). The CDR3 is 16 residues long. The CDR3 DNA sequence: TGTGTCACCAGCCCCGGGACAGGGGAAACAACTCAGCCCCAGCATTTT. Protein: CVTSPGTGETTQPQHF.

In its sample, this clonotype was seen a few times. V and J are TRBV11-2 and TRBJ2-5, with 10 bases identical to TRBD2. The end of the DNA is better explained by TRBJ2-7, so the J call may be wrong. The germline V gene encodes CDR1 SGHAT and CDR2 FQNNGV. The CDR3 length is 14 residues. CDR3 sequence reads: CASSKSSGSYEQYF. The CDR3 nucleotides are TGTGCCAGCAGCAAATCTAGCGGGAGCTACGAGCAGTACTTC.

The table lists this clonotype with many counts. The genes are TRBV28 and TRBJ2-1, with 9 bases fitting TRBD2. Germline V CDR1 and CDR2: MDHEN, SYDVKM. Trimming removed 6 bases from V and 2 bases from J; junction bases left unmatched: 8. This CDR3 has 16 amino acids. CDR3 loop: CASSDIAGVTYNEQFF. CDR3 nucleotide sequence: TGTGCCAGCAGCGACATAGCGGGAGTAACCTACAATGAGCAGTTCTTC.

The chain employs TRBV5-1 and TRBJ1-3; no clear D gene. The V end was cut by 7 bases, the J end by 4 bases, with 12 bases between. Germline lookup yields CDR1 SGHRS and CDR2 YFSETQ. The CDR3 has 13 amino acids. For the CDR3, the DNA is TGCGCCAGCGGCCAATTGGACGGAAACACCATATATTTT. Its protein is CASGQLDGNTIYF.

As DNA, the CDR3 is TGCAGTGCGAGGACTAGCGTATACGAGCAGTACTTC. Protein: CSARTSVYEQYF. V is TRBV20-1 and J is TRBJ2-5; 9 nucleotides align to TRBD2. The DNA end favors TRBJ2-7, so the J call may be wrong. Germline-derived CDR1 and CDR2 are DFQATT and SNEGSKA (reference sequence). The CDR3 is 12 amino acids.

The table lists this clonotype with a few counts. The chain employs TRBV4-2 and TRBJ2-7; D could derive from TRBD1 or TRBD2 (5 bases each). Trimming removed 1 base from V and 0 bases from J, with 13 bases in between. Germline V CDR1 and CDR2: LGHNA, YNFKEQ. The CDR3 covers 16 residues. The CDR3 DNA reads as TGTGCCAGCAGCCAAGGTGGGACCCTCAGCTCCTACGAGCAGTACTTC. This sequence encodes CASSQGGTLSSYEQYF.

The rearrangement uses TRBV2 and TRBJ2-5, with a possible D match to TRBD1 (5 bases). The ends were cut back, 5 bases at V and 5 bases at J, with 15 bases in the middle. Looked up from germline, CDR1 is SNHLY and CDR2 is FYNNEI. The CDR3 spans 14 residues. CDR3 sequence: CASSPSGFTETQYF. CDR3 coding DNA: TGTGCCAGCAGTCCCTCAGGGTTTACGGAGACCCAGTACTTC.

Turning to this clonotype: A junction end diverges from the germline sequence, so it may reflect a read error. V is TRBV27 and J is TRBJ2-7; D is perhaps TRBD1 (7 bases). The CDR3 runs 14 residues. Germline CDR1 and CDR2: MNHEY and SMNVEV (reference sequence). CDR3 amino acids: CASSGRGTAYGQYF. As DNA, the CDR3 is TGTGCCAGCAGTGGACGGGGGACAGCCTACGGGCAGTACTTC.

Only a few counts were recorded for this clonotype. The chain couples TRBV2 to TRBJ2-5; 8 nucleotides line up with TRBD1. This CDR3 contains 15 residues. Germline trimming cut 7 bases from V and 2 bases from J; bases unmatched to any gene: 9. The germline CDR1 and CDR2 sequences are SNHLY and FYNNEI. CDR3 amino acids: CASKAQGGRQETQYF. Written as DNA, the CDR3 is TGTGCCAGCAAGGCACAGGGGGGTAGGCAAGAGACCCAGTACTTC.

The rearrangement links TRBV29-1 to TRBJ2-1; no firm D call. The V gene's germline CDR1 is SQVTM and CDR2 ANQGSEA. This CDR3 comprises 10 residues. Trimming took off 4 bases at V and 9 bases at J, with 7 bases between the two ends. For the CDR3, the DNA is TGCAGCGTTGGTGGCGTTGAGCAGTTCTTC. This translates into CSVGGVEQFF.

The chain carries TRBV5-5 and TRBJ1-1; D call uncertain. With 4 bases removed from V and 2 bases from J, the gap between germline ends came to 12 bases. CDR1 and CDR2 from the germline V gene are SGHKS and YYEKEE (reference sequence). The CDR3 spans 14 residues. CDR3 nucleotide sequence: TGTGCCAGCAGCGGTGGACGGCTAAACACTGAAGCTTTCTTT. This translates into CASSGGRLNTEAFF.

This clonotype was seen only a few times. The chain uses TRBV19 and TRBJ1-1; no reliable D call. CDR1 is LNHDA and CDR2 is SQIVND in the germline V gene (reference sequence). Trimming took off 7 bases at V and 1 base at J, with 13 bases between the two ends. The CDR3 has 14 residues. CDR3 in amino acids: CASTPGPANTEAFF. The CDR3 region has the DNA TGTGCCAGTACCCCAGGTCCGGCGAACACTGAAGCTTTCTTT.

For the CDR3, the DNA is TGTGCCAGCAGTTTATCAGCCGGGGACACTGAAGCTTTCTTT. It specifies CASSLSAGDTEAFF. The gene calls are TRBV27 and TRBJ1-1; D is uncertain. Germline V lookup: CDR1 MNHEY, CDR2 SMNVEV (reference sequence). V was clipped by 0 bases and J by 3 bases, with 8 bases between them. The CDR3 length is 14 residues.

The CDR3 spells CASSQEASGSHDTQYF. The CDR3 DNA reads as TGCGCCAGCAGCCAAGAGGCTAGCGGGAGTCACGATACGCAGTATTTT. The chain has TRBV4-1 and TRBJ2-3; 10 bases agree with TRBD2. This CDR3 contains 16 residues. The junction had 6 bases not matched to a gene; V was cut back by 0 bases and J by 6 bases. Germline V gives CDR1 MGHRA, CDR2 YSYEKL.

The chain links TRBV7-2 to TRBJ2-7; the D is unclear. Germline V lookup: CDR1 SGHTA, CDR2 FQGNSA. The CDR3 is 13 residues long. V gave up 4 bases and J gave up 6 bases, with 13 bases separating them. The CDR3 coding sequence is TGTGCCAGCAGCTATAGTCGGGCGATCGAGCAGTACTTC. It codes for CASSYSRAIEQYF.

This clonotype was found a few times. The chain recombines TRBV6-5 with TRBJ2-1; TRBD1 might be the D (5 bases). Germline V gene data show CDR1 as MNHEY and CDR2 as SVGAGI. This CDR3 has 15 residues. Trimming removed 6 bases at V and 1 base at J, with 13 bases between. This CDR3 is CASSLSTVSYNEQFF. The CDR3 region has the DNA TGTGCCAGCAGCTTATCGACAGTGTCCTACAATGAGCAGTTCTTC.

The chain has TRBV20-1 and TRBJ2-5; D possibly matches TRBD1 or TRBD2 (5 bases each). The CDR3 loop spans 15 amino acids. Trimming stripped 6 bases from V and 2 bases from J, with 19 bases between. From germline, CDR1 is DFQATT and CDR2 SNEGSKA (reference sequence). The CDR3 bases are TGCAGTGCGCTCCTCGGGCACGGGGCTCAAGAGACCCAGTACTTC. This codes for CSALLGHGAQETQYF.